The clone carrying this TCR beta chain was detected a few times. A second PCR of roughly 7 to 11 cycles used a sample-barcoded 5' primer and a J-beta primer mix. TCRdb used MiXCR to reprocess the 5' RACE reads, holding one entry per CDR3 protein. The sample yields approximately 800,000 distinct CDR3 sequences, 62% seen once. This sample is part of a study of blood T cells in healthy people across ages. In germline, CDR1 is MNHNS, CDR2 SASEGT. V was trimmed by 1 base and J by 0 bases, leaving 6 bases between them. The CDR3 sequence is 14 residues long. The chain uses TRBV6-1 and TRBJ2-5; D might be TRBD1 (5 bases). This receptor was identified in a man aged 25 to 45 in good health. The sample comprised blood. DNA of the CDR3: TGTGCCAGCAGTGAAGGACAGTACCAAGAGACCCAGTACTTC. Protein product: CASSEGQYQETQYF.